The T cell receptor (beta chain) under discussion was sequenced for a study of PD-1 blockade in classical Hodgkin lymphoma (dated by TCRdb to about 2020). Turning to the overall study: Nivolumab dosing was 3 mg/kg intravenously every 2 weeks, continuing until either disease progression or unacceptable toxicity. To define a peripheral blood immune signature of response to PD-1 blockade in classical Hodgkin lymphoma, the study combined TCR beta sequencing with CyTOF. Points the paper makes about the study in general: CD4+ but not CD8+ TCR diversity rose significantly by C4D1 (p=0.0027 vs p=0.16), most apparent in complete responders (p=0.02). Newly diagnosed patients were reported to have lower baseline TCR diversity than healthy donors, and relapsed/refractory patients were reported to have lower baseline TCR diversity still. Patients starting nivolumab less than 1 year after ASCT had lower diversity and were excluded from later analyses to avoid confounding by immune reconstitution. The study was limited to a single clinical trial cohort, and causes of repertoire differences, possibly disease activity or prior therapy, remained undefined. Among trial patients, those achieving complete response had baseline diversity similar to that of newly diagnosed patients, while diversity was significantly lower in partial responders and progressors.

The Qiagen DNeasy kit was used to extract genomic DNA from unsorted PBMCs and from the negatively selected CD4+ and CD8+ fractions. Using primers that anneal to V and J segments, immunoSEQ multiplex PCR amplified the TCR beta CDR3 regions. Amplification bias was minimized using a synthetic immune receptor repertoire, and residual bias was removed computationally after sequencing. Concerning the study's data processing: Custom Python scripts were used to quantify repertoire diversity as the Shannon entropy index. Unsorted, CD4+ and CD8+ repertoires were examined separately, except in combined analyses, for which CD4+ and CD8+ sequences were merged in silico. Clonal expansion was defined as at least a 2-fold frequency increase after treatment relative to C1D1, with a pseudocount of 0.5 for undetected baseline clones. Singleton clones were defined as clones with 0 or 1 copy at C1D1, and non-singleton clones were defined as clones with 2 or more copies. By matching protein sequences in sorted samples from the same patient, clones expanded in unsorted samples were annotated as CD4+, CD8+ or unknown. Wilcoxon tests were applied to paired samples to test diversity changes from C1D1 to C4D1. The table was pulled from immuneACCESS by TCRdb, which kept in-frame rearrangements only. Such tables lose some clones; where checked, under half of the loss comes from unresolved V genes, and the rest has no known cause. D and trimming come from the DNA, and the V and J calls and clone size come from that table. This sample holds about 98,000 clones; roughly 76% were observed only once. 15% to 20% of the sample is in the top ten clones.

This specimen's time point label, interpreted: cycle 2 day 1 (C2D1) of nivolumab. All trial patients had relapsed after autologous stem cell transplantation, with cohorts A, B and C differing in prior brentuximab vedotin exposure. The trial cohort was composed of 56 patients with relapsed/refractory classical Hodgkin lymphoma, for whom complete response, partial response or progressive disease was recorded as best overall response. Single-agent nivolumab was administered to trial patients in the multi-cohort phase II CheckMate 205 trial. Best overall response was determined by an independent review committee according to the 2007 International Working Group response criteria. PBMCs from the trial were collected at three points: immediately before nivolumab initiation (C1D1), and during therapy at cycle 2 day 1 and cycle 4 day 1. Peripheral blood was collected in 8 mL Vacutainer Cell Preparation Tubes, from which PBMCs were isolated by centrifugation and then cryopreserved.

Comment on this clone: What this receptor recognizes is not known. It has no much larger one-base neighbor in the sample; base qualities were not kept.

At the junction V is shortened by 0 bases and J by 3 bases, with 15 bases in between. The cysteine opens and the phenylalanine closes a CDR3 of 17 amino acids. Solely the CDR3 DNA is kept, with 51 bases framed from the first base. CDR1 and CDR2 are read off the germline V gene (reference sequence) as PRHDT and FYEKMQ. This clonotype was obtained from a human donor with classical Hodgkin lymphoma. Recombination linked TRBV13 to TRBJ2-1; the D gene could be either TRBD1 or TRBD2, each agreeing at 5 bases. The input for sequencing was peripheral blood mononuclear cells (PBMCs), taken before the second cycle of nivolumab. The DNA sequence is given as TGTGCCAGCAGCTTAGGTTCGGGGCAGAACCTCTACAATGAGCAGTTCTTC. This sequence encodes CASSLGSGQNLYNEQFF.